These 6 T cell receptor beta chains share one sample of origin, sequenced in a study of T cell responses to AZD1222 COVID-19 vaccine. Repertoires were generated with immunoSEQ multiplex PCR, while TCRdb's copy carries only in-frame clones and drops some. The sample has under 170,000 clones, 90% seen once. The specimen comprised peripheral blood, sampled 28 days after the second AZD1222 dose. The receptor source for this set is an adult who received the AZD1222 COVID-19 vaccine.

The V and J genes are TRBV27 and TRBJ2-7, with 11 bases aligning to TRBD2. Germline V lookup: CDR1 MNHEY, CDR2 SMNVEV (reference sequence). With V trimmed by 3 bases and J by 0 bases, 4 bases remained unmatched. The CDR3 covers 16 residues. The CDR3 loop is CASSLGLAGGSYEQYF. The CDR3 DNA follows: TGTGCCAGCAGTTTGGGTCTAGCGGGAGGCTCCTACGAGCAGTACTTC.

There are a few counts of this clone. The CDR3 reads CAWWRANTEAFF. CDR3 in DNA: TGTGCCTGGTGGAGGGCGAACACTGAAGCTTTCTTT. The rearrangement uses TRBV30 and TRBJ1-1; D is unresolved. CDR3 length: 12 residues. The V gene's germline CDR1 is GTSNPN and CDR2 SVGIG (reference sequence). Trimming pared 5 bases from V and 1 base from J, leaving 8 bases between.

The chain employs TRBV12-3 or TRBV12-4 and TRBJ2-3; no reliable D call. The ends were cut back, 4 bases at V and 0 bases at J, with 5 bases in the middle. The CDR3 spans 13 residues. In nucleotides, the CDR3 is TGTGCCAGCAGTTACCCGAGCACAGATACGCAGTATTTT. It is translated as CASSYPSTDTQYF.

The chain carries TRBV3-1 (or the pseudogene TRBV3-2) and TRBJ2-5; no firm D call. The CDR3 covers 12 residues. V lost 5 bases and J lost 4, with 8 bases in between. Germline V gives CDR1 LGHDT, CDR2 YNNKEL (reference sequence). The CDR3 DNA is TGTGCCAGCAGCTTCCCTATAGAGACCCAGTACTTC. This gives the protein CASSFPIETQYF.

V gene TRBV30 combines with J gene TRBJ2-4; D is possibly TRBD1 (6 bases). V was shortened by 2 bases and J by 10 bases, with 15 bases between the two germline ends. Germline CDR1 GTSNPN, CDR2 SVGIG (reference sequence). The length of the CDR3 is 13 residues. This CDR3 reads CAWSLGTSGIQYF. The CDR3 DNA follows: TGTGCCTGGAGTCTCGGGACAAGCGGAATTCAGTACTTC. The variable domain in full, completed from reference TRBV30 and TRBJ2-4, reads SQTIHQWPATLVQPVGSPLSLECTVEGTSNPNLYWYRQAAGRGLQLLFYSVGIGQISSEVPQNLSASRPQDRQFILSSKKLLLSDSGFYLCAWSLGTSGIQYFGAGTRLSVL.

The chain uses TRBV7-9 and TRBJ1-1; D unclear. Germline V gives CDR1 SEHNR, CDR2 FQNEAQ (reference sequence). V was trimmed by 4 bases and J by 7 bases, leaving 19 bases between them. This CDR3 has 15 amino acids. The CDR3 region is CASSSGPPRTDEAFF. CDR3 coding DNA: TGTGCCAGCAGCTCGGGCCCCCCACGGACCGATGAAGCTTTCTTT.